The T cell receptor beta chain described here comes from a study of CD8 T cells in ankylosing spondylitis. Library preparation for TCR beta used quantitative 5'-RACE with molecular barcodes. MiXCR, applied by TCRdb to the 5' RACE reads, yields one record per CDR3 protein. The repertoire has 150,000 to 200,000 distinct CDR3 sequences, 11% of them found once; the top ten carry almost 30%. This clonotype has ten or more counts. This sequence originates from a male donor with ankylosing spondylitis or in good health (not recorded which). The sequenced sample was blood, either unsorted or a sorted T cell fraction (not recorded which).

The CDR3 DNA reads as TGTGCCAGCAGCGTAGATAGTAGAAGTCCGGGGGAGCAGTACTTC. This encodes CASSVDSRSPGEQYF. The rearrangement links TRBV9 to TRBJ2-7, with a possible D match to TRBD2 (5 bases). The V and J ends lost 0 bases and 7 bases respectively, with 17 bases between them. Germline loops: CDR1 SGDLS, CDR2 YYNGEE. CDR3 length: 15 residues.